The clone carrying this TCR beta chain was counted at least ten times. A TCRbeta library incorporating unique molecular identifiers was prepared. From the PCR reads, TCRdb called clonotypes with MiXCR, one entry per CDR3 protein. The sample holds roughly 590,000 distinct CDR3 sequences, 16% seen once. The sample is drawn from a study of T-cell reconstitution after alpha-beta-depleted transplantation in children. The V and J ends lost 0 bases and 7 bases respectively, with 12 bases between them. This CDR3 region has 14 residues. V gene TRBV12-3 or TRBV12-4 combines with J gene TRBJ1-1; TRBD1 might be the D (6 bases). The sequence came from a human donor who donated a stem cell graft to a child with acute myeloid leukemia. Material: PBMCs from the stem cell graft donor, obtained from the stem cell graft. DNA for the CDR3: TGTGCCAGCAGTTTAGCTGGACAGAACTTTGAAGCTTTCTTT. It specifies CASSLAGQNFEAFF.